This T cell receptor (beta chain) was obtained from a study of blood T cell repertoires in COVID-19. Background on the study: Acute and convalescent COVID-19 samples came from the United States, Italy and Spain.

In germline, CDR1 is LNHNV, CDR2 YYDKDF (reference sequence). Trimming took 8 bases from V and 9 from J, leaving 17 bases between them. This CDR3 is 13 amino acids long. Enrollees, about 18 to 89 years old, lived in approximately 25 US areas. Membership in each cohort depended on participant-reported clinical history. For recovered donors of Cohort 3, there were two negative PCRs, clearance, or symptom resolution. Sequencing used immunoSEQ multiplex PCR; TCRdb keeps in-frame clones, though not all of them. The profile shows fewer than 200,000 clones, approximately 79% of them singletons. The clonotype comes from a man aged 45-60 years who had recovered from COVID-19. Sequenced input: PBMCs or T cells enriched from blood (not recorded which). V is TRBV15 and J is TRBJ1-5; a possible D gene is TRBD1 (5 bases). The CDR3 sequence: CATGASLLGPQHF. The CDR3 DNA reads TGTGCCACCGGGGCAAGCCTCCTGGGGCCCCAGCATTTT.